Listed below are T cell receptor beta chains from one sample, sequenced in a study of blood T cell repertoires in COVID-19. Produced via immunoSEQ multiplex PCR; TCRdb's table is partial and in-frame only. The sample has 250,000 or so clones; approximately 90% are singletons. Sequencing was carried out using PBMCs or T cells enriched from blood (not recorded which). Receptors originate from a woman younger than 45 with acute COVID-19. The CDR3 runs from the conserved cysteine through the conserved F or W. The order of the fields is J gene, D gene, V gene, CDR3 length, CDR3 protein. A D gene is named only where the DNA matches it firmly.

J gene: TRBJ2-6; D gene: .; V gene: TRBV3-1/TRBV3-2; CDR3 length: 15; CDR3 protein: CASSQRVSGANVLTF
J gene: TRBJ2-2; D gene: .; V gene: TRBV9; CDR3 length: 13; CDR3 protein: CASGGGGTGELFF
J gene: TRBJ2-3; D gene: TRBD2; V gene: TRBV3-1/TRBV3-2; CDR3 length: 16; CDR3 protein: CASSQGGEGQWDTQYF
J gene: TRBJ2-1; D gene: TRBD2; V gene: TRBV18; CDR3 length: 18; CDR3 protein: CASSPRTSGRAEDNEQFF
J gene: TRBJ2-3; D gene: .; V gene: TRBV28; CDR3 length: 15; CDR3 protein: CASSLEGGVTDTQYF
J gene: TRBJ1-2; D gene: TRBD1; V gene: TRBV28; CDR3 length: 18; CDR3 protein: CASSPEGGQDPPGGGYTF
J gene: TRBJ2-1; D gene: TRBD2; V gene: TRBV13; CDR3 length: 17; CDR3 protein: CASSYPRDYSSYNEQFF
J gene: TRBJ1-2; D gene: TRBD1; V gene: TRBV2; CDR3 length: 14; CDR3 protein: CASSAPPGGEGYTF
J gene: TRBJ2-5; D gene: TRBD2; V gene: TRBV7-9; CDR3 length: 14; CDR3 protein: CASSLARGEETQYF
J gene: TRBJ2-1; D gene: TRBD2; V gene: TRBV5-1; CDR3 length: 16; CDR3 protein: CASSKPTSGKSNEQFF
J gene: TRBJ2-7; D gene: .; V gene: TRBV9; CDR3 length: 13; CDR3 protein: CASSPHPGREQYF
J gene: TRBJ2-1; D gene: .; V gene: TRBV6-4; CDR3 length: 14; CDR3 protein: CASSVTGSYNEQFF
J gene: TRBJ1-6; D gene: .; V gene: TRBV3-1/TRBV3-2; CDR3 length: 16; CDR3 protein: CASSQDGVTPSSPLHF
J gene: TRBJ2-7; D gene: TRBD1; V gene: TRBV28; CDR3 length: 17; CDR3 protein: CASSFGQGAFKGREQYF
J gene: TRBJ2-7; D gene: TRBD1; V gene: TRBV4-1; CDR3 length: 15; CDR3 protein: CASSLGQGDNYEQYF
J gene: TRBJ1-1; D gene: .; V gene: TRBV18; CDR3 length: 14; CDR3 protein: CASSPPGTNTEAFF
J gene: TRBJ2-5; D gene: TRBD1; V gene: TRBV6-6; CDR3 length: 19; CDR3 protein: CASSSTADRGVLYQETQYF
J gene: TRBJ2-1; D gene: TRBD2; V gene: TRBV9; CDR3 length: 15; CDR3 protein: CASSVGLAGEGEQFF
J gene: TRBJ2-5; D gene: .; V gene: TRBV19; CDR3 length: 14; CDR3 protein: CASSIPTEQETQYF
J gene: TRBJ2-1; D gene: TRBD2; V gene: TRBV19; CDR3 length: 15; CDR3 protein: CASSIWLAVDNEQFF
J gene: TRBJ2-1; D gene: .; V gene: TRBV11-2; CDR3 length: 17; CDR3 protein: CASSFTDSGLFDNEQFF
J gene: TRBJ2-3; D gene: .; V gene: TRBV7-2; CDR3 length: 14; CDR3 protein: CASSSYRDTDTQYF
J gene: TRBJ2-7; D gene: TRBD1; V gene: TRBV5-1; CDR3 length: 15; CDR3 protein: CASSPGQGARYEQYF
J gene: TRBJ1-4; D gene: .; V gene: TRBV28; CDR3 length: 15; CDR3 protein: CASSDRTVVNEKLFF
J gene: TRBJ2-7; D gene: .; V gene: TRBV24-1; CDR3 length: 13; CDR3 protein: CATSDLQVQEQYF
J gene: TRBJ2-7; D gene: .; V gene: TRBV3-1/TRBV3-2; CDR3 length: 13; CDR3 protein: CASSQFGPYEQYF
J gene: TRBJ1-5; D gene: TRBD1; V gene: TRBV6-5; CDR3 length: 15; CDR3 protein: CATSTRGDGNQPQHF
J gene: TRBJ2-7; D gene: TRBD1; V gene: TRBV10-1; CDR3 length: 19; CDR3 protein: CASSPGGAGQGAMRWEQYF
J gene: TRBJ2-1; D gene: .; V gene: TRBV11-2; CDR3 length: 13; CDR3 protein: CASSLSSVNEQFF
J gene: TRBJ1-2; D gene: .; V gene: TRBV27; CDR3 length: 17; CDR3 protein: CASSAGTSYTMNYGYTF
J gene: TRBJ2-7; D gene: .; V gene: TRBV4-1; CDR3 length: 16; CDR3 protein: CASSQDRGGASYEQYF
J gene: TRBJ1-3; D gene: .; V gene: TRBV25-1; CDR3 length: 17; CDR3 protein: CASSAPPGSAPGNTIYF
J gene: TRBJ1-1; D gene: TRBD1; V gene: TRBV12-3/TRBV12-4; CDR3 length: 13; CDR3 protein: CASRTGGNTEAFF
J gene: TRBJ1-4; D gene: TRBD1; V gene: TRBV4-1; CDR3 length: 17; CDR3 protein: CASSQDLMGQRNEKLFF
J gene: TRBJ2-3; D gene: TRBD2; V gene: TRBV7-3; CDR3 length: 15; CDR3 protein: CASSLLASSTDTQYF
J gene: TRBJ1-5; D gene: .; V gene: TRBV2; CDR3 length: 13; CDR3 protein: CASSNRGGRPPHF
J gene: TRBJ2-2; D gene: .; V gene: TRBV10-3; CDR3 length: 16; CDR3 protein: CAISELGTSNTGELFF
J gene: TRBJ2-3; D gene: .; V gene: TRBV5-1; CDR3 length: 11; CDR3 protein: CASREGDTQYF
J gene: TRBJ1-5; D gene: .; V gene: TRBV6-5; CDR3 length: 14; CDR3 protein: CASSSGGSNQPQHF
J gene: TRBJ1-1; D gene: .; V gene: TRBV25-1; CDR3 length: 13; CDR3 protein: CASTVGGSTEAFF
J gene: TRBJ2-1; D gene: .; V gene: TRBV5-4; CDR3 length: 16; CDR3 protein: CASNPGSGASYNEQFF
J gene: TRBJ2-2; D gene: .; V gene: TRBV28; CDR3 length: 14; CDR3 protein: CACQTGTNTGELFF
J gene: TRBJ1-2; D gene: TRBD1; V gene: TRBV9; CDR3 length: 14; CDR3 protein: CASSSDRGRGGYTF
J gene: TRBJ2-7; D gene: TRBD2; V gene: TRBV28; CDR3 length: 14; CDR3 protein: CASRTSGSSYEQYF
J gene: TRBJ1-5; D gene: .; V gene: TRBV19; CDR3 length: 16; CDR3 protein: CASSIIGGDDNQPQHF
J gene: TRBJ2-7; D gene: .; V gene: TRBV9; CDR3 length: 18; CDR3 protein: CASSVDLGAVLGGDEQYF
J gene: TRBJ1-4; D gene: TRBD1; V gene: TRBV2; CDR3 length: 13; CDR3 protein: CASNRGPNEKLFF
J gene: TRBJ2-5; D gene: TRBD1; V gene: TRBV9; CDR3 length: 15; CDR3 protein: CASSMTGTGFGTQYF